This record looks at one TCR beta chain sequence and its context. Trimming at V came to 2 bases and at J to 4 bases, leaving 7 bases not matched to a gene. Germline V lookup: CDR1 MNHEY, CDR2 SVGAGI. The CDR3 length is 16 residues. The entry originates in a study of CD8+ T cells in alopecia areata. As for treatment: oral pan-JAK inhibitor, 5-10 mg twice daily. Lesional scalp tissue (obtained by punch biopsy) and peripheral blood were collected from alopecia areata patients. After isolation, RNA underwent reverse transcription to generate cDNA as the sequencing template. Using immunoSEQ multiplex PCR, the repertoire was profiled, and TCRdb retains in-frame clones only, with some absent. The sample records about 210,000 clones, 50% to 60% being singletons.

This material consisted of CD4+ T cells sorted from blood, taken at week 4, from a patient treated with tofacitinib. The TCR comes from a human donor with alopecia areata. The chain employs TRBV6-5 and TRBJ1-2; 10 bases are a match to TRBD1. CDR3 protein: CASSYIRGQGLYGYTF. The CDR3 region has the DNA TGTGCCAGCAGTTACATCCGGGGACAGGGGCTCTATGGCTACACCTTC.